The 11 T cell receptor beta chains listed next were all sequenced from one sample in a study of T-cell memory formation after mild COVID-19. MiXCR, applied by TCRdb to the 5' RACE reads, yields one record per CDR3 protein. This sample has about 49,000 distinct CDR3 sequences, with approximately 6.6% found just once. The material sequenced was PBMCs or a T cell subset sorted from them (not recorded which). The receptors were gathered from a man in his late teens or twenties who had mild COVID-19 (a few samples of this study predate the infection). Cell type and time point are not known.

This clonotype was seen more than once but under ten times. This sequence joins TRBV2 and TRBJ2-1, with D perhaps matching TRBD1 or TRBD2 (5 bases each). The CDR3 loop spans 13 amino acids. CDR1 SNHLY and CDR2 FYNNEI come from the germline V gene. V lost 3 bases and J 12 bases, leaving 15 bases between the germline ends. CDR3: CASSESPRAGQFF. The CDR3 DNA reads as TGTGCCAGCAGTGAGTCCCCCAGGGCGGGGCAGTTCTTC.

This clonotype was observed a handful of times. This chain's CDR3 is CATDGQPQHF. The DNA for the CDR3 is TGTGCCACTGACGGTCAGCCCCAGCATTTT. The chain joins TRBV28 to TRBJ1-5, with D unclear. This CDR3 contains 10 residues. Germline V gene lookup returns CDR1 MDHEN and CDR2 SYDVKM. The V end lost 10 bases, the J end lost 6 bases, and 7 bases lay between the germline ends. Looking up the rest from reference TRBV28 and TRBJ1-5 gives the full variable domain: DVKVTQSSRYLVKRTGEKVFLECVQDMDHENMFWYRQDPGLGLRLIYFSYDVKMKEKGDIPEGYSVSREKKERFSLILESASTNQTSMYLCATDGQPQHFGDGTRLSIL.

This CDR3 is CASSPGQARGNQPQHF. CDR3 DNA: TGCGCCAGCAGCCCGGGACAGGCTCGAGGCAATCAGCCCCAGCATTTT. V usage is TRBV4-1 and J usage is TRBJ1-5, with 8 nucleotides matching TRBD1. J was trimmed by 2 bases and V by 4 bases; bases with no gene match: 7. The CDR3 has 16 residues. Germline V gene sequence: CDR1 MGHRA, CDR2 YSYEKL.

This clonotype was seen many times. The J gene is TRBJ2-1, the V gene TRBV10-2, with 8 nucleotides matching TRBD2. The CDR3 totals 12 residues. Germline CDR1 and CDR2: WSHSY and SAAADI. Trimming at V came to 8 bases and at J to 4 bases, leaving 1 base not matched to a gene. The CDR3 loop reads CASRLAYNEQFF. CDR3 DNA sequence: TGCGCCAGCCGACTAGCGTACAATGAGCAGTTCTTC.

This clonotype was picked up a small number of times. J is TRBJ1-2 and V is TRBV20-1; TRBD1 aligns across 8 bases. The CDR3 consists of 15 residues. V was pared by 4 bases and J by 0 bases, with 7 bases of the junction left unmatched. CDR1 is DFQATT and CDR2 is SNEGSKA in the germline V gene (reference sequence). CDR3 residues: CSAIPRDRTNYGYTF. CDR3 in DNA: TGCAGTGCTATTCCCCGGGACAGGACTAACTATGGCTACACCTTC.

V is TRBV12-3 or TRBV12-4 and J is TRBJ1-2; the D is unclear. V was clipped by 7 bases and J by 1 base, with 10 bases between them. The CDR3 covers 13 residues. The CDR3 spells CASTTGSNYGYTF. In nucleotides, the CDR3 is TGTGCCAGCACGACGGGGAGTAACTATGGCTACACCTTC.

The J gene is TRBJ2-7, the V gene TRBV5-6, with 7 bases aligning to TRBD1. The V gene end was trimmed by 4 bases and the J gene end by 3 bases; junction bases not matched to a gene: 7. This CDR3 region has 14 residues. Germline CDR1 and CDR2: SGHDT and YYEEEE. The CDR3 is CASSAGTASYEQYV. The CDR3 region has the DNA TGTGCCAGCAGCGCTGGGACAGCGAGCTACGAGCAGTACGTC.

The table lists this clonotype with many counts. The chain uses TRBV5-1 and TRBJ2-1, with no clear D. Germline V gene sequence: CDR1 SGHRS, CDR2 YFSETQ. Trimming took 6 bases from V and 0 from J, leaving 13 bases between them. The CDR3 covers 15 residues. The CDR3 sequence is CASNGASGSYNEQFF. The CDR3 DNA follows: TGCGCCAGCAACGGAGCCTCAGGCTCCTACAATGAGCAGTTCTTC.

In nucleotides, the CDR3 is TGTGCCAGCAGCGGGACCCGGGATGCCTATGGCTACACCTTC. It specifies CASSGTRDAYGYTF. The chain is built from TRBV9 and TRBJ1-2; unclear D gene. CDR1 SGDLS and CDR2 YYNGEE come from the germline V gene. The CDR3 runs to 14 residues. Trimming took off 3 bases at V and 4 bases at J, with 13 bases between the two ends. Filled out from reference TRBV9 and TRBJ1-2, the complete variable domain reads DSGVTQTPKHLITATGQRVTLRCSPRSGDLSVYWYQQSLDQGLQFLIQYYNGEERAKGNILERFSAQQFPDLHSELNLSSLELGDSALYFCASSGTRDAYGYTFGSGTRLTVV.

CDR3 amino acids: CASSSLDRDRGYTF. CDR3 nucleotide sequence: TGTGCCAGTAGTTCCCTCGACAGGGATCGTGGCTACACCTTC. The V call is TRBV19, the J call TRBJ1-2; 7 nucleotides agree with TRBD1. V was clipped by 5 bases and J by 7 bases; unmatched bases: 10. The germline gives CDR1 LNHDA, CDR2 SQIVND (reference sequence). The CDR3 has 14 residues.

This clonotype was observed a few times. This chain joins TRBV19 and TRBJ2-1; perhaps TRBD2 as D (6 bases). V lost 8 bases and J lost 4, with 18 bases in between. In germline, CDR1 is LNHDA, CDR2 SQIVND (reference sequence). The CDR3 covers 15 residues. The CDR3 spells CASSRRSAGYNEQFF. CDR3 DNA sequence: TGTGCCAGTTCTCGTCGGAGCGCGGGATACAATGAGCAGTTCTTC.